The T cell receptor (beta chain) under discussion was sequenced for a study of shared T cell receptors in the human thymus. Clones were sequenced by immunoSEQ multiplex PCR, and TCRdb holds only the in-frame ones, with some missing. The table records 600,000 or so clones, roughly 86% of them present only once. The same sample was also used in a study of human thymus T cells. That paper adds: Having surgery to correct congenital heart defects, healthy Finnish infants acted as the donors. Thymic tissue was derived from resections collected during corrective heart surgery. Both thymic and peripheral blood repertoires showed apparently biased V and J usage. Related research found strongly overlapping thymic repertoires in unrelated individuals.

Input material: thymocytes. The clonotype originates from a boy younger than two with a congenital heart defect.

The CDR3 loop reads CASSPRTEAFF. The CDR3 DNA sequence: TGTGCCAGCAGCCCGAGGACTGAAGCTTTCTTT. V gene TRBV28 combines with J gene TRBJ1-1; no reliable D call. Germline lookup yields CDR1 MDHEN and CDR2 SYDVKM. V lost 6 bases and J 5 bases, leaving 7 bases between the germline ends. CDR3 length: 11 residues.